The rows below give T cell receptor beta chains drawn from one sample of a study of cytomegalovirus exposure and HLA in healthy donors. Only in-frame clones appear in the TCRdb table, and some are missing; sequencing was by immunoSEQ multiplex PCR. The table shows around 260,000 clones, with about four fifths occurring only once. The sample consisted of PBMCs. The receptors come from a girl aged 2 to 10 in good health and CMV-seronegative. CDR3s include the opening cysteine and the closing phenylalanine or tryptophan. A D gene is named only where the DNA matches it firmly. Size tells how often a clone was seen (once, few, many) or the class of an expanded clone, and some rows leave it out.

clone_size	j_call	d_call	v_call	cdr3_nt	cdr3_aa
NA	TRBJ2-1	TRBD2	TRBV14	TGTGCCAGCAGCCCCCTGGGACTAGCGCGAAATGAGCAGTTCTTC	CASSPLGLARNEQFF
NA	TRBJ2-7	TRBD2	TRBV7-9	TGTGCCAGCAGCTTGGAGCTAGCGGGCCCTCCCTACGAGCAGTACTTC	CASSLELAGPPYEQYF
NA	TRBJ1-2	NA	TRBV28	TGTGCCAGCAACTCGGGGGGAGGGGGAAAATCCGGTGGCTACACCTTC	CASNSGGGGKSGGYTF
few	TRBJ2-7	NA	TRBV11-1	TGTGCCAGCAGCTTAGGTTTGTGGGGGCAGAACAACTTCGAGCAGTACTTC	CASSLGLWGQNNFEQYF
once	TRBJ2-3	NA	TRBV28	TGTGCCAGCAGTTTGTCTCCCGCGGGCCGTCCCACAGATACGCAGTATTTT	CASSLSPAGRPTDTQYF
NA	TRBJ2-3	TRBD2	TRBV27	TGTGCCAGCAGTCTCGGGACAACTAGCGGTGCCACAGATACGCAGTATTTT	CASSLGTTSGATDTQYF
NA	TRBJ2-1	TRBD2	TRBV5-1	TGCGCCAGCAGCGCCACTAGCGGGAGTTACAATGAGCAGTTCTTC	CASSATSGSYNEQFF
NA	TRBJ2-1	NA	TRBV28	TGTGCCAGCAGTTTGGTGTGGGGGCCACAGTTCTTC	CASSLVWGPQFF
NA	TRBJ1-4	TRBD1	TRBV4-1	TGCGCCAGCAGCCAAGCCGGGACAGGGGCCGAAAAACTGTTTTTT	CASSQAGTGAEKLFF
NA	TRBJ2-2	TRBD2	TRBV27	TGTGCCAGCAGTTTAGTATTAGGACTAGCGGTCACCGGGGAGCTGTTTTTT	CASSLVLGLAVTGELFF
NA	TRBJ1-2	TRBD1	TRBV28	TGTGCCAGCAGTTTGGACTTGGGACAGGGGAAGAACTATGGCTACACCTTC	CASSLDLGQGKNYGYTF
NA	TRBJ2-4	TRBD2	TRBV4-1	TGCGCCAGCAGCCAAGTTTTAGCGGGAGCCAAAAACATTCAGTACTTC	CASSQVLAGAKNIQYF
NA	TRBJ2-7	TRBD1	TRBV5-1	TGCGCCAGCAGCGCCTGGACAGGGGTTAGCGAGCAGTACTTC	CASSAWTGVSEQYF
NA	TRBJ2-7	TRBD2	TRBV30	TGTGCCTGGATTCCTAGCGGGATGATCTCCTACGAGCAGTACTTC	CAWIPSGMISYEQYF
NA	TRBJ1-1	NA	TRBV7-9	TGTTCCAGCAGACTAGGGTCTCACGGACCGGGTAGGAGCACTGAAGCTTTCTTT	CSSRLGSHGPGRSTEAFF
NA	TRBJ2-2	TRBD1	TRBV4-1	TGCGCCAGCAGCCCAGGACAGGGGGCCACCGGGGAGCTGTTTTTT	CASSPGQGATGELFF